The clone carrying this TCR beta chain was seen a handful of times. Its specificity is not known. The isolated RNA, all of it, was reverse transcribed, so expressed TCRB transcripts were what got sequenced. The repertoire was sequenced with immunoSEQ multiplex PCR; TCRdb's copy has only in-frame clones and lacks some. In the table there are fewer than 350,000 clones, around a fifth of which are singletons. This sample stems from a study of beta chain features in type 1 diabetes. Whole-study results and caveats: In comparison with healthy donors, patients had naive, central memory and Treg TCRB repertoires that appeared more similar.

Trimming took off 6 bases at V and 5 bases at J, with 13 bases between the two ends. Germline V gene data show CDR1 as MGHRA and CDR2 as YSYEKL. There are 13 residues in the CDR3. The chain employs TRBV4-1 and TRBJ1-1, with unresolved D. The source is a woman younger than 30 in good health. Sequencing was performed on naive CD4+ T cells from blood. The CDR3 DNA reads as TGCGCCAGCAGTCTTGACCGGAGGACTGAAGCTTTCTTT. This codes for CASSLDRRTEAFF.